Below are 7 T cell receptor beta chains sequenced from a single sample in a study of post-analysis software for immune sequencing data. Presence of unique molecular identifiers characterized the TCR beta cDNA libraries. TCRdb re-called the PCR reads with MiXCR, one entry per CDR3 protein. The table shows approximately 350,000 distinct CDR3 sequences, with roughly 35% occurring only once. Their antigens are not known. Findings of the study overall: Included in a set of a few TRBV segments more frequent in patients than controls were TRBV5-6, TRBV5-1 and TRBV20-1.

Sequencing used blood. These receptors originate from a girl aged 10 to 17 with multiple sclerosis.

The rearrangement links TRBV3-1 to TRBJ2-7; TRBD1 agrees at 10 bases. The junction had 6 bases not matched to a gene; V was cut back by 4 bases and J by 3 bases. This CDR3 contains 15 residues. Germline assignment: CDR1 LGHDT and CDR2 YNNKEL (reference sequence). CDR3 in amino acids: CASSPYGQGVYEQYF. In DNA, the CDR3 is TGTGCCAGCAGCCCATATGGACAGGGGGTCTACGAGCAGTACTTC.

J is TRBJ2-1 and V is TRBV18; the D gene is possibly TRBD1 (5 bases). Trimming took off 3 bases at V and 8 bases at J, with 11 bases between the two ends. Germline V gene data show CDR1 as KGHSH and CDR2 as LQKENI. The length of the CDR3 is 13 residues. In DNA form, the CDR3 reads TGTGCCAGCTCACCGGGTAGGGGTGATGAGCAGTTCTTC. This gives the protein CASSPGRGDEQFF.

The rearrangement uses TRBV7-2 and TRBJ2-3, with D possibly matching TRBD2 (5 bases). Germline V gives CDR1 SGHTA, CDR2 FQGNSA. The CDR3 extends over 15 amino acids. Trimming stripped 5 bases from V and 6 bases from J, with 18 bases between. CDR3 coding DNA: TGTGCCAGCAGCCCAGGAAGCGGAGATGGGGATACGCAGTATTTT. This encodes CASSPGSGDGDTQYF.

The rearrangement uses TRBV7-2 and TRBJ2-7; possibly TRBD2 for D (6 bases). The CDR3 totals 12 residues. V was cut by 5 bases and J by 7 bases, with 12 bases left in between. From germline, CDR1 is SGHTA and CDR2 FQGNSA. CDR3 nucleotides: TGTGCCAGCAGCCTAGGACTAAAAGAGCAGTACTTC. This encodes CASSLGLKEQYF.

About this clonotype itself: This may be a read error, as it is one base from a much larger clone. This chain joins TRBV20-1 and TRBJ2-7, with a weak D call TRBD2 (6 bases). TRBJ2-5 explains the end of the DNA better; the J call may be wrong. Germline V CDR1 and CDR2: DFQATT, SNEGSKA (reference sequence). CDR3 length equals 14 residues. CDR3 nucleotide sequence: TGCAGTGCTAGAGAGGAGGGTGGAGTGAAGACCCAGTACTTC. It specifies CSAREEGGVKTQYF.

The chain is built from TRBV5-1 and TRBJ2-7, with D hard to call. V gave up 4 bases and J gave up 3 bases, with 17 bases separating them. CDR3 size: 15 residues. The germline V gene encodes CDR1 SGHRS and CDR2 YFSETQ. CDR3 DNA sequence: TGCGCCAGCAGCCCAATCGACCGTCACTTCTACGAGCAGTACTTC. It yields the protein CASSPIDRHFYEQYF.

The rearrangement joins TRBV7-8 to TRBJ2-7; no firm D call. Per the germline V gene, CDR1 is SGHVS and CDR2 is FQNEAQ. The CDR3 loop spans 18 amino acids. Trimming removed 2 bases at V and 7 bases at J, with 27 bases between. As DNA, the CDR3 is TGTGCCAGCAGCTTACTCCGGGTGGTCACCCCAATGGGGAAAGAGCAGTACTTC. This sequence encodes CASSLLRVVTPMGKEQYF. Based on the CDR3 plus reference TRBV7-8 and TRBJ2-7, the full variable domain is GAGVSQSPRYKVAKRGQDVALRCDPISGHVSLFWYQQALGQGPEFLTYFQNEAQLDKSGLPSDRFFAERPEGSVSTLKIQRTQQEDSAVYLCASSLLRVVTPMGKEQYFGPGTRLTVT.